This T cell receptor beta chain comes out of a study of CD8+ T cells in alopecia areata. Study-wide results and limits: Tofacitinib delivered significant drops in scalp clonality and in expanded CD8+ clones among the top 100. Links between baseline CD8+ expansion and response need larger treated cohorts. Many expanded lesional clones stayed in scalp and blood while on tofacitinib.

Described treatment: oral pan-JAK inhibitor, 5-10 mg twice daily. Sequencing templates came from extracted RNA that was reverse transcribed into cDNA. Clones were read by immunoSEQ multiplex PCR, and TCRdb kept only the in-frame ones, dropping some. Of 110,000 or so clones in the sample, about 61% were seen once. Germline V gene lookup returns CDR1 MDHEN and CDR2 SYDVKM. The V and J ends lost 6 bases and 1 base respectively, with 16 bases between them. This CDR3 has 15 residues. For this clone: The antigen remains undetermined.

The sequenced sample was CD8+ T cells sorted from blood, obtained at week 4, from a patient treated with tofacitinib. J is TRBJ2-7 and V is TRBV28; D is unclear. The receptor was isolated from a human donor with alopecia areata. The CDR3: CASRVQGSVSYEQYF. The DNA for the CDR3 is TGTGCCAGCAGAGTCCAAGGGTCTGTTTCCTACGAGCAGTACTTC.